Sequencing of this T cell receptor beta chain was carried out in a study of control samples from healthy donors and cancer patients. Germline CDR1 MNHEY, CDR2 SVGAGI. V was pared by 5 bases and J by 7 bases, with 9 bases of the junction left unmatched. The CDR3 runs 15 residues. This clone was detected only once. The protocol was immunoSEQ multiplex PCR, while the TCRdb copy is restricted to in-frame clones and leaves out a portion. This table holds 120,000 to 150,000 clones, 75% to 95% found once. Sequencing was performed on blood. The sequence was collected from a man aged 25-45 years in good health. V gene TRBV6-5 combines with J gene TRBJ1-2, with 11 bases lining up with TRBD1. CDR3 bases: TGTGCCAGCAGTCTTGGGACAGGGGGTCGTGGTGGCTACACCTTC. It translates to CASSLGTGGRGGYTF.